Listed here are 13 T cell receptor beta chains from one sample, sequenced in a study of blood T cell repertoires in COVID-19. Produced via immunoSEQ multiplex PCR; TCRdb's table is partial and in-frame only. This sample has about 110,000 clones; about 87% occur once, and the top ten carry approximately 1%. The material sequenced was peripheral blood. The source of these receptors is a human donor in a cohort sampled during active COVID-19.

This rearrangement joins TRBV7-3 to TRBJ1-2, with TRBD1 as a possible D gene (6 bases). The V and J ends lost 5 bases and 2 bases respectively, with 9 bases between them. CDR1 and CDR2 from the germline V gene are SGHTA and FQGTGA. This CDR3 region has 13 residues. CDR3 protein: CASSPDSNYGYTF. DNA of the CDR3: TGTGCCAGCAGCCCGGACAGCAACTATGGCTACACCTTC.

The chain links TRBV7-2 to TRBJ1-2; D is uncertain. V was cut by 4 bases and J by 4 bases, with 13 bases left in between. The CDR3 sequence is 14 residues long. Looked up from germline, CDR1 is SGHTA and CDR2 is FQGNSA. CDR3 in amino acids: CASSSAFTGYGYTF. CDR3 coding DNA: TGTGCCAGCAGCTCCGCATTTACGGGCTATGGCTACACCTTC.

The chain uses TRBV27 and TRBJ2-3; 13 bases line up with TRBD2. This CDR3 contains 16 residues. Germline V gene sequence: CDR1 MNHEY, CDR2 SMNVEV (reference sequence). The V gene end was trimmed by 3 bases and the J gene end by 5 bases; junction bases not matched to a gene: 5. The CDR3 loop reads CASSLGLAGFGDTQYF. CDR3 coding DNA: TGTGCCAGCAGTTTGGGACTAGCGGGGTTTGGAGATACGCAGTATTTT.

This chain links TRBV6-6 with TRBJ1-3; the D gene is possibly TRBD1 (5 bases). CDR3 length: 16 residues. V dropped 8 bases and J dropped 2 bases, with 19 bases sitting between them. Germline values: CDR1 MNHNY, CDR2 SVGAGI (reference sequence). CDR3 sequence: CASWGLAVPAGNTIYF. Here the CDR3 DNA reads TGTGCCAGCTGGGGGTTAGCGGTGCCGGCTGGAAACACCATATATTTT.

The chain joins TRBV2 to TRBJ2-3, with 7 bases fitting TRBD1. V dropped 9 bases and J dropped 1; count of bases not matched to a gene: 4. Germline CDR1 is SNHLY and CDR2 is FYNNEI. The CDR3 loop spans 13 amino acids. CDR3 DNA: TGTGCCAGTACAGGGGCTGGCACAGATACGCAGTATTTT. Translating it yields CASTGAGTDTQYF. Using reference TRBV2 and TRBJ2-3 for the parts outside the CDR3, the full variable domain is EPEVTQTPSHQVTQMGQEVILRCVPISNHLYFYWYRQILGQKVEFLVSFYNNEISEKSEIFDDQFSVERPDGSNFTLKIRSTKLEDSAMYFCASTGAGTDTQYFGPGTRLTVL.

V usage is TRBV2 and J usage is TRBJ1-5; 8 bases map to TRBD1. Germline CDR1 and CDR2: SNHLY and FYNNEI. The CDR3 is made up of 15 amino acids. After removal of 6 bases from V and 3 bases from J, the junction contained 7 bases not matched to a gene. DNA of the CDR3: TGTGCCAGCAGCAGGACAGGGCAGACCAATCAGCCCCAGCATTTT. This encodes CASSRTGQTNQPQHF.

This chain joins TRBV6-5 and TRBJ2-7; possibly TRBD2 for D (5 bases). The CDR3 sequence is 15 residues long. V lost 6 bases, J lost 0 bases, and 15 bases lay in between. The germline gives CDR1 MNHEY, CDR2 SVGAGI. In DNA, the CDR3 is TGTGCCAGCAGCCTAGCCCCTAGGAGCTCCTACGAGCAGTACTTC. Its translation is CASSLAPRSSYEQYF.

This sequence joins TRBV5-4 and TRBJ2-1, with a tentative D call TRBD2 (6 bases). Germline V gene data show CDR1 as SGHNT and CDR2 as YYREEE (reference sequence). V lost 3 bases, J lost 5 bases, and 15 bases lay in between. The CDR3 sequence is 15 residues long. CDR3 DNA: TGTGCCAGCAGCTCGGCGGGACGCCCGGACAATGAGCAGTTCTTC. Translation: CASSSAGRPDNEQFF.

V and J are TRBV5-1 and TRBJ2-7, with D possibly being TRBD1 (6 bases). Germline V gene sequence: CDR1 SGHRS, CDR2 YFSETQ. V lost 4 bases and J 3 bases, leaving 14 bases between the germline ends. The CDR3 contains 14 residues. The CDR3 sequence is CASSQSGQIYEQYF. The CDR3 region has the DNA TGCGCCAGCAGCCAATCCGGACAGATCTACGAGCAGTACTTC.

The chain uses TRBV5-1 and TRBJ1-6; 7 nucleotides match TRBD1. With 1 base clipped from V and 7 bases from J, the junction kept 5 bases outside the gene matches. The germline CDR1 and CDR2 sequences are SGHRS and YFSETQ. This CDR3 region has 15 residues. The CDR3 DNA reads as TGCGCCAGCAGCTTGTCAGGGGGGAGGAATTCACCCCTCCACTTT. Encoded protein: CASSLSGGRNSPLHF.

The gene calls are TRBV6-5 and TRBJ1-3; D remains ambiguous. V shed 4 bases and J shed 7 bases, with 20 bases lying between them. This CDR3 spans 16 amino acids. In germline, CDR1 is MNHEY, CDR2 SVGAGI. The CDR3 nucleotides read TGTGCCAGCAGTTCCAGCGAAGGCAAGATCTTTAACACCATATATTTT. Amino acids: CASSSSEGKIFNTIYF.

The V gene is TRBV6-6, the J gene TRBJ2-7, with 8 bases that match TRBD1. CDR3 length equals 17 residues. The V gene's germline CDR1 is MNHNY and CDR2 SVGAGI (reference sequence). With 5 bases clipped from V and 1 base from J, the junction kept 13 bases outside the gene matches. CDR3 protein: CASSPRIRQGISYEQYF. CDR3 bases: TGTGCCAGCAGTCCCAGAATCCGACAGGGGATATCCTACGAGCAGTACTTC.

This chain's CDR3 is CASSAQGGRGETQYF. The CDR3 bases are TGCGCCAGCAGCGCCCAAGGGGGCCGAGGGGAGACCCAGTACTTC. The rearrangement links TRBV4-1 to TRBJ2-5, with 7 bases that match TRBD1. The germline V gene encodes CDR1 MGHRA and CDR2 YSYEKL. J was trimmed by 5 bases and V by 5 bases; bases with no gene match: 11. The CDR3 totals 15 residues.